The 29 T cell receptor beta chains given below trace back to one sample, sequenced in a study of T cells in Graves' hyperthyroidism and ophthalmopathy. Amplification yielded TCR beta CDR3 regions, with RNA transcripts as the source. The HTBI primer set served for first-round RT-PCR of the TCR CDR3. In TCRdb, the multiplex PCR reads were re-called with MiXCR into one record per CDR3 protein. The sample carries hundreds of thousands of distinct CDR3 sequences, roughly 19% recorded once. Sequencing was carried out using blood. The receptors originated from a man in his fifties with Graves' ophthalmopathy.

This clonotype has ten or more counts. The rearrangement joins TRBV10-3 to TRBJ1-4, with 8 bases that match TRBD1. CDR3 length equals 14 residues. Looked up from germline, CDR1 is ENHRY and CDR2 is SYGVKD. J lost 5 bases, V lost 10 bases, and 9 bases had no gene match. The CDR3 reads CATRPGGPNEKLFF. The DNA of the CDR3 is TGTGCCACCCGACCAGGGGGCCCGAATGAAAAACTGTTTTTT.

V is TRBV7-9 and J is TRBJ1-3; D unresolved. CDR1 and CDR2 from the germline V gene are SEHNR and FQNEAQ (reference sequence). The CDR3 contains 13 residues. Trimming left V 3 bases short and J 0 bases short, with 3 bases between. The CDR3, as DNA: TGTGCCAGCAGCTTTCCCTCTGGAAACACCATATATTTT. This translates into CASSFPSGNTIYF.

V is TRBV5-6 and J is TRBJ1-1, with TRBD1 as a possible D gene (5 bases). V lost 1 base, J lost 1 base, and 14 bases lay in between. In germline, CDR1 is SGHDT, CDR2 YYEEEE. CDR3 length: 16 amino acids. CDR3 bases: TGTGCCAGCAGCTTGCTCCCCCGACAGACGAACACTGAAGCTTTCTTT. This gives the protein CASSLLPRQTNTEAFF. Full variable domain (outside the CDR3, taken from reference TRBV5-6 and TRBJ1-1): DAGVTQSPTHLIKTRGQQVTLRCSPKSGHDTVSWYQQALGQGPQFIFQYYEEEERQRGNFPDRFSGHQFPNYSSELNVNALLLGDSALYLCASSLLPRQTNTEAFFGQGTRLTVV.

This chain links TRBV2 with TRBJ2-3; 7 bases are a match to TRBD2. The V gene's germline CDR1 is SNHLY and CDR2 FYNNEI. After removal of 4 bases from V and 0 bases from J, the junction contained 4 bases not matched to a gene. The CDR3 has 15 residues. CDR3 amino acids: CASSGRGTSTDTQYF. CDR3 in DNA: TGTGCCAGCAGTGGGCGGGGGACTAGCACAGATACGCAGTATTTT.

The chain links TRBV29-1 to TRBJ2-7, with a possible D match to TRBD1 (6 bases). The germline V and J ends were trimmed by 5 bases and 1 base, with 12 bases remaining between them. This CDR3 has 13 amino acids. Germline CDR1 SQVTM, CDR2 ANQGSEA. In DNA form, the CDR3 reads TGCAGCGTTATATCAGGGGCTTCCTACGAGCAGTACTTC. Translating it yields CSVISGASYEQYF.

The chain combines TRBV9 with TRBJ2-3; the D gene is possibly TRBD2 (5 bases). V lost 3 bases and J lost 5, with 16 bases in between. This CDR3 has 15 amino acids. Germline V lookup: CDR1 SGDLS, CDR2 YYNGEE. CDR3 in amino acids: CASSERAAVGDTQYF. The CDR3 DNA sequence: TGTGCCAGCAGCGAGCGAGCGGCCGTCGGAGATACGCAGTATTTT.

There are a few counts of this clonotype. V is TRBV4-2 and J is TRBJ2-3; TRBD2 is a possible D gene (5 bases). CDR3 size: 15 residues. V shed 0 bases and J shed 1 base, with 8 bases lying between them. Germline V lookup: CDR1 LGHNA, CDR2 YNFKEQ. Written as DNA, the CDR3 is TGTGCCAGCAGCCAAGATGCGCGGGGCACAGATACGCAGTATTTT. Translated, it gives CASSQDARGTDTQYF.

This clonotype was seen a handful of times. The rearrangement joins TRBV20-1 to TRBJ2-7; D is unresolved. The CDR3 covers 12 residues. In germline, CDR1 is DFQATT, CDR2 SNEGSKA (reference sequence). V was trimmed by 6 bases and J by 0 bases, leaving 9 bases between them. CDR3 amino acids: CSALPNSYEQYF. DNA of the CDR3: TGCAGTGCCCTCCCCAACTCCTACGAGCAGTACTTC.

This clonotype was seen more than once but under ten times. The chain carries TRBV10-3 and TRBJ2-3; D tentatively fits TRBD1 or TRBD2 (5 bases each). V gave up 7 bases and J gave up 3 bases, with 20 bases separating them. The CDR3 runs 16 residues. Per the germline V gene, CDR1 is ENHRY and CDR2 is SYGVKD. CDR3 bases: TGTGCCATCAAGACCGGGACCAACCTCGGGACAGATACGCAGTATTTT. It codes for CAIKTGTNLGTDTQYF.

In its sample, this clonotype was seen a few times. The rearrangement joins TRBV7-2 to TRBJ1-1; D unclear. The CDR3 is 14 residues long. The germline V gene encodes CDR1 SGHTA and CDR2 FQGNSA. V lost 5 bases and J 4 bases, leaving 14 bases between the germline ends. The CDR3, as DNA: TGTGCCAGCAGCCCCACCTGGAAGAGCACTGAAGCTTTCTTT. Protein product: CASSPTWKSTEAFF.

The V gene is TRBV5-6, the J gene TRBJ1-5; D possibly corresponds to TRBD1 (6 bases). Trimming removed 2 bases at V and 7 bases at J, with 13 bases between. The CDR3 has 14 amino acids. Germline CDR1 reads SGHDT; CDR2 reads YYEEEE. CDR3 in amino acids: CASSFNREGQPQHF. Here the CDR3 DNA reads TGTGCCAGCAGCTTTAACAGGGAGGGCCAGCCCCAGCATTTT.

This clonotype appeared a few times. The chain carries TRBV7-9 and TRBJ1-5, with TRBD1 matching 7 bases. CDR3 length equals 15 residues. Trimming cost V 3 bases and J 4 bases; bases outside gene matches: 6. The germline gives CDR1 SEHNR, CDR2 FQNEAQ (reference sequence). CDR3 DNA: TGTGCCAGCAGCTTGGAGGGGACAGTGAATCAGCCCCAGCATTTT. This gives the protein CASSLEGTVNQPQHF.

On this clonotype itself: This could be a read error, since a much larger clone is one nucleotide away. CDR3 nucleotide sequence: TGTGCCAGCAGCCGGACAGGGGGCGAACAGCCCCAGCATTTT. Translated: CASSRTGGEQPQHF. The chain recombines TRBV27 with TRBJ1-5; 11 nucleotides align to TRBD1. Germline values: CDR1 MNHEY, CDR2 SMNVEV (reference sequence). J lost 7 bases, V lost 6 bases, and 5 bases had no gene match. The CDR3 runs 14 residues.

The V and J genes are TRBV6-1 and TRBJ2-3, with TRBD2 matching 9 bases. The length of the CDR3 is 16 residues. CDR1 and CDR2 (germline): MNHNS, SASEGT. The V segment lost 6 bases and the J segment 4 bases; nucleotides outside the gene matches: 11. The CDR3 nucleotides read TGTGCCAGCAGCCCCCGAGCGGGAGGTGGCGCAGATACGCAGTATTTT. Translation gives CASSPRAGGGADTQYF.

This clonotype was detected once. The chain has TRBV6-2 or TRBV6-3 and TRBJ2-5, with a weak D call TRBD1 (6 bases). Germline CDR1 MNHEY, CDR2 SVGEGT. The V end lost 5 bases, the J end lost 2 bases, and 24 bases lay between the germline ends. The CDR3 consists of 18 residues. DNA for the CDR3: TGTGCCAGCAGTCTCCGGGGACCTATTATGGGGGCACAAGAGACCCAGTACTTC. It codes for CASSLRGPIMGAQETQYF.

This clonotype was found many times. The chain uses TRBV5-5 and TRBJ2-1; 8 nucleotides line up with TRBD2. The CDR3 totals 15 residues. J gave up 4 bases and V 1 base, and 4 bases lay outside the gene matches. Germline V gene data show CDR1 as SGHKS and CDR2 as YYEKEE (reference sequence). CDR3 nucleotide sequence: TGTGCCAGCAGCTTGATACTAGCGGTATACAATGAGCAGTTCTTC. Its protein product is CASSLILAVYNEQFF. The entire variable domain, with the rest obtained from reference TRBV5-5 and TRBJ2-1, is as follows: DAGVTQSPTHLIKTRGQQVTLRCSPISGHKSVSWYQQVLGQGPQFIFQYYEKEERGRGNFPDRFSARQFPNYSSELNVNALLLGDSALYLCASSLILAVYNEQFFGPGTRLTVL.

V usage is TRBV20-1 and J usage is TRBJ2-5; tentatively, D is TRBD1 (5 bases). The V end lost 4 bases, the J end lost 1 base, and 13 bases lay between the germline ends. From germline, CDR1 is DFQATT and CDR2 SNEGSKA (reference sequence). This CDR3 contains 14 residues. Here the CDR3 DNA reads TGCAGTGCTACAGGGATTGGCTCCCAAGAGACCCAGTACTTC. It specifies CSATGIGSQETQYF.

This chain uses TRBV6-5 with TRBJ2-7; a weak D match, TRBD2 (5 bases). The ends were cut back, 4 bases at V and 7 bases at J, with 17 bases in the middle. Germline V gives CDR1 MNHEY, CDR2 SVGAGI. This CDR3 is built from 14 residues. DNA for the CDR3: TGTGCCAGCAGTTTACATCGGCCGGGGTTTGAGCAGTACTTC. The encoded protein is CASSLHRPGFEQYF.

This clonotype was recorded many times. The chain joins TRBV20-1 to TRBJ1-1; D uncertain. Trimming cost V 4 bases and J 1 base, with 13 bases left between them. Germline values: CDR1 DFQATT, CDR2 SNEGSKA (reference sequence). CDR3 length: 14 residues. The CDR3, as DNA: TGCAGTGCTACATCCCCTCTCGGGAACACTGAAGCTTTCTTT. Its translation is CSATSPLGNTEAFF.

The gene calls are TRBV15 and TRBJ2-5; perhaps TRBD2 as D (5 bases). V dropped 5 bases and J dropped 3 bases, with 7 bases sitting between them. CDR3 length equals 12 residues. From germline, CDR1 is LNHNV and CDR2 YYDKDF (reference sequence). CDR3 sequence (DNA): TGTGCCACCAGCCGAGGGAAAGAGACCCAGTACTTC. Its protein is CATSRGKETQYF. The variable domain in full, completed from reference TRBV15 and TRBJ2-5, reads DAMVIQNPRYQVTQFGKPVTLSCSQTLNHNVMYWYQQKSSQAPKLLFHYYDKDFNNEADTPDNFQSRRPNTSFCFLDIRSPGLGDTAMYLCATSRGKETQYFGPGTRLLVL.

The rearrangement joins TRBV6-1 to TRBJ2-5, with TRBD2 matching 10 bases. CDR3 length equals 18 residues. CDR1 and CDR2 from the germline V gene are MNHNS and SASEGT. V was pared by 1 base and J by 1 base, with 9 bases of the junction left unmatched. As DNA, the CDR3 is TGTGCCAGCAGTGAAGACTGGCTAGCGGGAGCGGCCCAAGAGACCCAGTACTTC. Protein product: CASSEDWLAGAAQETQYF.

This clonotype came up many times. The chain has TRBV2 and TRBJ2-5; D is undetermined. The CDR3 totals 18 residues. CDR1 SNHLY and CDR2 FYNNEI come from the germline V gene. V was shortened by 4 bases and J by 0 bases, with 21 bases between the two germline ends. CDR3 in DNA: TGTGCCAGCAGTGGGGGTGTGGCATCCCGTCATAACCAAGAGACCCAGTACTTC. Translation: CASSGGVASRHNQETQYF.

This clonotype was recorded many times. The V and J genes are TRBV7-2 and TRBJ2-3, with 7 bases matching TRBD2. The J segment lost 0 bases and the V segment lost 4 bases, leaving 7 bases of the junction unmatched. Germline-derived CDR1 and CDR2 are SGHTA and FQGNSA. The CDR3 runs to 16 residues. The CDR3 is CASSSRGTYSTDTQYF. The CDR3 nucleotides are TGTGCCAGCAGCTCGCGGGGGACTTATAGCACAGATACGCAGTATTTT.

The table lists this clonotype with a few counts. J is TRBJ1-5 and V is TRBV2, with D possibly TRBD1 on 6 matching bases. The CDR3 totals 13 residues. The ends were cut back, 8 bases at V and 5 bases at J, with 13 bases in the middle. Germline assignment: CDR1 SNHLY and CDR2 FYNNEI. CDR3 nucleotides: TGTGCCAGCGGGGGGCTGGGTGATCAGCCCCAGCATTTT. It codes for CASGGLGDQPQHF.

This clonotype was picked up a small number of times. This chain uses TRBV7-9 with TRBJ1-6; 7 nucleotides line up with TRBD1. J lost 7 bases, V lost 6 bases, and 9 bases had no gene match. The CDR3 is made up of 15 amino acids. CDR1 SEHNR and CDR2 FQNEAQ come from the germline V gene (reference sequence). The CDR3 DNA reads TGTGCCAGCAGACAAGACAGGGACCTCAATTCACCCCTCCACTTT. It yields the protein CASRQDRDLNSPLHF.

As regards this clonotype: A much larger clone differs from this one at a single base, so this may be a read error. The chain carries TRBV5-1 and TRBJ2-5; 7 bases align to TRBD1. Germline CDR1 SGHRS, CDR2 YFSETQ. CDR3 length equals 16 residues. J gave up 5 bases and V 4 bases, and 14 bases lay outside the gene matches. CDR3 nucleotides: TGCGCCAGCAGCCCCGACCTCGAAACAGGGGATGAGACCCAGTACTTC. Protein: CASSPDLETGDETQYF.

The rearrangement links TRBV5-1 to TRBJ1-4; D not certain. The germline CDR1 and CDR2 sequences are SGHRS and YFSETQ. Trimming stripped 1 base from V and 8 bases from J, with 12 bases between. The CDR3 is made up of 14 amino acids. CDR3 sequence: CASSLWGEGEKLFF. The CDR3, as DNA: TGCGCCAGCAGCTTGTGGGGAGAAGGCGAAAAACTGTTTTTT.

This clonotype appeared many times. The V call is TRBV6-1, the J call TRBJ2-7; 7 bases align to TRBD1. V was clipped by 4 bases and J by 0 bases; unmatched bases: 6. This CDR3 region has 15 residues. Germline assignment: CDR1 MNHNS and CDR2 SASEGT. CDR3 DNA: TGTGCCAGCAGTGTCGAGAAGGGGGCCTCCTACGAGCAGTACTTC. Protein product: CASSVEKGASYEQYF.

Only a few counts were recorded for this clonotype. The V and J genes are TRBV7-9 and TRBJ1-6, with 8 bases fitting TRBD1. V was pared by 1 base and J by 4 bases, with 0 bases of the junction left unmatched. This CDR3 region has 15 residues. CDR1 is SEHNR, CDR2 FQNEAQ, per germline (reference sequence). The CDR3 reads CASSLGTGYNSPLHF. Here the CDR3 DNA reads TGTGCCAGCAGCTTAGGGACAGGGTATAATTCACCCCTCCACTTT. The variable domain in full, completed from reference TRBV7-9 and TRBJ1-6, reads DTGVSQNPRHKITKRGQNVTFRCDPISEHNRLYWYRQTLGQGPEFLTYFQNEAQLEKSRLLSDRFSAERPKGSFSTLEIQRTEQGDSAMYLCASSLGTGYNSPLHFGNGTRLTVT.